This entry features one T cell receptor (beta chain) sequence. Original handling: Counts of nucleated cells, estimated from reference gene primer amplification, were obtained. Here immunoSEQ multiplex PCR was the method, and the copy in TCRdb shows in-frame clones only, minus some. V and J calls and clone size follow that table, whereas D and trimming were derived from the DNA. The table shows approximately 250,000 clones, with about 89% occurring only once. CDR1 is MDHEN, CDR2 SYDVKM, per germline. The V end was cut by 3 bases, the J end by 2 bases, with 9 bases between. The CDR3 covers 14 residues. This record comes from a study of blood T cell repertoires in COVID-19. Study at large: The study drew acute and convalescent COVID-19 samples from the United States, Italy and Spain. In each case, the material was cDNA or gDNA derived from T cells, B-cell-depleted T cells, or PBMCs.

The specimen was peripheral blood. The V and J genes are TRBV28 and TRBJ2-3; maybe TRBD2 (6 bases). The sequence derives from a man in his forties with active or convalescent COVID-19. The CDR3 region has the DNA TGTGCCAGCAGTTTGGCGGGGCCCACAGATACGCAGTATTTT. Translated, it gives CASSLAGPTDTQYF.